This T cell receptor beta chain was sequenced during a study of blood T cell repertoires in COVID-19. Study context: From T cells, B-cell-depleted T cells, or PBMCs came the material, which was cDNA or gDNA.

In the authors' workflow: From reference gene primer amplification, estimates of nucleated cell counts were derived. Generated by immunoSEQ multiplex PCR, the TCRdb table keeps only in-frame clones and is missing some. The V and J calls and clone size come from that table; D and trimming were worked out from the DNA. This sample has tens of thousands of clones, with approximately 78% found just once. Trimming removed 6 bases from V and 1 base from J; junction bases left unmatched: 3. Germline CDR1 ENHRY, CDR2 SYGVKD. The CDR3 covers 14 residues. Sequencing was done on a sample of peripheral blood. This chain uses TRBV10-3 with TRBJ2-3; 8 bases line up with TRBD2. The TCR originated in a human donor in a cohort sampled during active COVID-19. CDR3 sequence (DNA): TGTGCCATCAGACTCGGGGGGGGCACAGATACGCAGTATTTT. Translation gives CAIRLGGGTDTQYF.